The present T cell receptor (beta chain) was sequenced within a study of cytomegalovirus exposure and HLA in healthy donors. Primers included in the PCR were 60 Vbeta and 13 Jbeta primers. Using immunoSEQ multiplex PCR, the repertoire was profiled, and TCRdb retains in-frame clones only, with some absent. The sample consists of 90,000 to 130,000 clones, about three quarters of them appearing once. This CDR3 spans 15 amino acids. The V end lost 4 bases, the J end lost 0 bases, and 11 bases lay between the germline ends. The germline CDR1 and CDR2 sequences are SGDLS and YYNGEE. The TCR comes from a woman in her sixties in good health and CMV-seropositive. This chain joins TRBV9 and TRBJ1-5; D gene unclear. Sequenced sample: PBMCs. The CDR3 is CASSLGLISNQPQHF. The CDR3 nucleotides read TGTGCCAGCAGCTTAGGACTAATTAGCAATCAGCCCCAGCATTTT.